Given below is one TCR beta chain in context. This CDR3 has 14 amino acids. CDR1 GTSNPN and CDR2 SVGIG come from the germline V gene (reference sequence). V shed 3 bases and J 7 bases; nucleotides not matched to a gene: 10. This record belongs to a study of blood T cell repertoires in COVID-19. Whole-study context: Collection of acute and convalescent COVID-19 samples took place in the United States, Italy and Spain. Nucleic acid was either cDNA or gDNA, and it came from T cells, B-cell-depleted T cells, or PBMCs.

Original methodology: Amplifying reference gene primers gave estimates of nucleated cell counts. The protocol was immunoSEQ multiplex PCR, while the TCRdb copy is restricted to in-frame clones and leaves out a portion. V, J and clone size were drawn from that table, and D and trimming were deduced from the DNA. Here the sample spans 450,000 to 500,000 clones, 80% to 90% being singletons. This receptor was obtained from a human donor in a cohort sampled during active COVID-19. Sequencing input: peripheral blood. The gene calls are TRBV30 and TRBJ1-2, with TRBD1 identical over 8 bases. CDR3 bases: TGTGCCTGGAGCCTTGACAGGGGCGGGGGTGGCTACACCTTC. Translation: CAWSLDRGGGGYTF.